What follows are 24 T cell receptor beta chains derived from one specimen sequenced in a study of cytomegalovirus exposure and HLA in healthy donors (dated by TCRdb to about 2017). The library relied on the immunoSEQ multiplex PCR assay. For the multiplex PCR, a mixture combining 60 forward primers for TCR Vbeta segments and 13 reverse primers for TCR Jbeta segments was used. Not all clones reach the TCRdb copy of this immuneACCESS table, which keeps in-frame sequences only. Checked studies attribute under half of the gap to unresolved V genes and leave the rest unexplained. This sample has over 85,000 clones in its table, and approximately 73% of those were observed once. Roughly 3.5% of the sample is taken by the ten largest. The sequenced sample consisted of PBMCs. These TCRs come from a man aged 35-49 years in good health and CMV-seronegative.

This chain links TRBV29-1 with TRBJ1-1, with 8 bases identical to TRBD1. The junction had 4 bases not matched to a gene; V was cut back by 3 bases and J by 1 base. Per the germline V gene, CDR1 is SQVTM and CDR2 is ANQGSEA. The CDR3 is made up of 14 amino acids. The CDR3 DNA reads TGCAGCGTTGATACCGGGACAGGGAACACTGAAGCTTTCTTT. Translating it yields CSVDTGTGNTEAFF.

DNA for the CDR3: TGCGCCAGCATCATTCAAACAGCAGGTACGCAGTATTTT. This codes for CASIIQTAGTQYF. This rearrangement joins TRBV10-1 to TRBJ2-3; unclear D gene. Germline V gives CDR1 WNHNN, CDR2 SYGVQD (reference sequence). The CDR3 is 13 amino acids. Trimming took off 7 bases at V and 8 bases at J, with 16 bases between the two ends.

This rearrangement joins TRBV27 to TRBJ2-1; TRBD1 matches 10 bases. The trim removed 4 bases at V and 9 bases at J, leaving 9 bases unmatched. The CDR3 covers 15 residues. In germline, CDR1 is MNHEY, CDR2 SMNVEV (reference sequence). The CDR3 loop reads CASSSRDRGRSEQFF. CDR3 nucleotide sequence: TGTGCCAGCAGTTCCCGGGACAGGGGAAGGAGTGAGCAGTTCTTC.

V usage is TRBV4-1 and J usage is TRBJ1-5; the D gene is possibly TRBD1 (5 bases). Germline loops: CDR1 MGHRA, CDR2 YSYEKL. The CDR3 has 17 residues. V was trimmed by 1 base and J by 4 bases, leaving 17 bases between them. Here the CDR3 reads CASSQVVGGYENQPQHF. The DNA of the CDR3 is TGCGCCAGCAGCCAAGTCGTGGGGGGATATGAGAATCAGCCCCAGCATTTT.

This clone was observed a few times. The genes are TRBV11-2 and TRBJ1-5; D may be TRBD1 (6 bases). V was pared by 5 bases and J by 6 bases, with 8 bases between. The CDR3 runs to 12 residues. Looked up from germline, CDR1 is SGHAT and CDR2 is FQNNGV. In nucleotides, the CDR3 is TGTGCCAGCAGCCAGGGGTTTCAGCCCCAGCATTTT. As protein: CASSQGFQPQHF.

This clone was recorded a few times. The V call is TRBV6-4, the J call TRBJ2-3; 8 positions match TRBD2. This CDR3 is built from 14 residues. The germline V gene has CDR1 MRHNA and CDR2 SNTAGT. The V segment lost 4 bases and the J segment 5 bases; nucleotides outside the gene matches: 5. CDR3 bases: TGTGCCAGCAGTGGAGGGCTAGCGGGAGATACGCAGTATTTT. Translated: CASSGGLAGDTQYF.

This CDR3 is CASSLSYRDTGELFF. For the CDR3, the DNA is TGTGCCAGCAGCCTTTCCTACAGGGACACCGGGGAGCTGTTTTTT. V gene TRBV7-9 combines with J gene TRBJ2-2; TRBD1 might be the D (6 bases). Germline values: CDR1 SEHNR, CDR2 FQNEAQ (reference sequence). With 5 bases removed from V and 3 bases from J, the gap between germline ends came to 13 bases. The CDR3 contains 15 residues.

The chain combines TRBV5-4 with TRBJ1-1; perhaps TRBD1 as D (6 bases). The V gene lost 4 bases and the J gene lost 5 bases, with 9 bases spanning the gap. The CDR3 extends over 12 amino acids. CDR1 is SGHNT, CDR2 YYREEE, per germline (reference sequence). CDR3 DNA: TGTGCCAGCAGCCCCCAGGGGACTGAAGCTTTCTTT. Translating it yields CASSPQGTEAFF.

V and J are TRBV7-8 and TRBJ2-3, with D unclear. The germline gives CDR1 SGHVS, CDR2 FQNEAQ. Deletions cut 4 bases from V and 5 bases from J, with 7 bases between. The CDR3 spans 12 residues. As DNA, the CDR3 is TGTGCCAGCAGCTCCCAGCGAGATACGCAGTATTTT. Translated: CASSSQRDTQYF.

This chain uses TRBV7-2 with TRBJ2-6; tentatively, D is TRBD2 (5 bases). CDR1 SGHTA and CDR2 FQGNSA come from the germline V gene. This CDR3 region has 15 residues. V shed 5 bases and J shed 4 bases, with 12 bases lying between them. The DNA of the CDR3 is TGTGCCAGCAGCCAGTCTAGCACAGGGGCCAACGTCCTGACTTTC. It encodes CASSQSSTGANVLTF.

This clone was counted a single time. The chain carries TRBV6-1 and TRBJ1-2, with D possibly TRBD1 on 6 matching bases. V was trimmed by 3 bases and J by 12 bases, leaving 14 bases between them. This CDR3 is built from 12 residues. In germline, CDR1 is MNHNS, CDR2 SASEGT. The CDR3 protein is CASSDRQALNTF. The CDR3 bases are TGTGCCAGCAGTGACCGACAGGCCCTAAACACCTTC.

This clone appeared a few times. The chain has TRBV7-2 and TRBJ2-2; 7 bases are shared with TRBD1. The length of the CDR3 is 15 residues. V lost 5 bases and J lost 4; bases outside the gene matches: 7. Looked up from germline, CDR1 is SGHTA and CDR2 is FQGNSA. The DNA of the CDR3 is TGTGCCAGCAGCCCACGGGACAGCCTCACCGGGGAGCTGTTTTTT. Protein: CASSPRDSLTGELFF.

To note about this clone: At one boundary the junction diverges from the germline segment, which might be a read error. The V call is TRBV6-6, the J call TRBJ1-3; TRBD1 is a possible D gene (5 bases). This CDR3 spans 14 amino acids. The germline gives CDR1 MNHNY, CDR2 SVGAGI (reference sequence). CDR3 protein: CASSPGSSGNNIYF. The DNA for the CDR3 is TGTGCCAGCAGTCCAGGGTCTTCAGGAAACAACATATATTTT.

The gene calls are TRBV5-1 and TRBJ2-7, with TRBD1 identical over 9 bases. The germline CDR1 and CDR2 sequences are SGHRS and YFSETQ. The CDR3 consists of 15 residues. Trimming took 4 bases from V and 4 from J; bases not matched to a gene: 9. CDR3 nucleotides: TGCGCCAGCAGCCGCGATGGGACAGGGTGGTACGAGCAGTACTTC. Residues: CASSRDGTGWYEQYF.

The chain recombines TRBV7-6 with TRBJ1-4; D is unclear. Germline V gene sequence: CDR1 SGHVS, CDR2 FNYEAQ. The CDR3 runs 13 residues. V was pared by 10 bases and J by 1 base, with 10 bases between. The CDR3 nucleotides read TGTGCCACAAATAGTTTAACTAATGAAAAACTGTTTTTT. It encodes CATNSLTNEKLFF.

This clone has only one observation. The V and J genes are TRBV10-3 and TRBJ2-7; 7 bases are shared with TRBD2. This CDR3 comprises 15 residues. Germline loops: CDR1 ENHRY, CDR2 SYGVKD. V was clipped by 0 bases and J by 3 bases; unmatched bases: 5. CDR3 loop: CAISESSSGLYEQYF. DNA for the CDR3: TGTGCCATCAGTGAGTCGTCTAGCGGCCTCTACGAGCAGTACTTC.

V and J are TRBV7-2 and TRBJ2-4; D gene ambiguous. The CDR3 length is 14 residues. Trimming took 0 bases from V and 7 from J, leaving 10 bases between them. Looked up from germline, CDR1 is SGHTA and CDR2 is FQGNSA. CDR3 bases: TGTGCCAGCAGCTTAGCGATTGACTCCAACATTCAGTACTTC. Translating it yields CASSLAIDSNIQYF.

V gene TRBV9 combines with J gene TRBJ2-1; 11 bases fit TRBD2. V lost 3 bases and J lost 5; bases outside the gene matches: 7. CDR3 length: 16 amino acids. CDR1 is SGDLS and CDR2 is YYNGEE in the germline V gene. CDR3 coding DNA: TGTGCCAGCAGCGCTTTAGCGGGGGGGGGAAACAATGAGCAGTTCTTC. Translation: CASSALAGGGNNEQFF.

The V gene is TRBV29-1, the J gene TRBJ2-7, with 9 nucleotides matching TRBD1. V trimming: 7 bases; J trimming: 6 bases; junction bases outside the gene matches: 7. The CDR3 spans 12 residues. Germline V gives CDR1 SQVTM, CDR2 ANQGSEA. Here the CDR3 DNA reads TGCAGCGGCCGGGACAGGGAGGGCGAGCAGTACTTC. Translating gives CSGRDREGEQYF.

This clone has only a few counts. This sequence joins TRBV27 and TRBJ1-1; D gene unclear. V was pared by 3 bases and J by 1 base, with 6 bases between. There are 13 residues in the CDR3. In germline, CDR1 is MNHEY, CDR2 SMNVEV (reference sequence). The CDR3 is CASSFSGNTEAFF. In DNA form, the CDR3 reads TGTGCCAGCAGTTTCTCGGGGAACACTGAAGCTTTCTTT.

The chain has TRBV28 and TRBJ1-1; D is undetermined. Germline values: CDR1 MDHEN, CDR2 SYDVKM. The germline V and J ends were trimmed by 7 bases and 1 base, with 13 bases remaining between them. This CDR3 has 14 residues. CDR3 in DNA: TGTGCCAGCAACCCCGGGAGTTCGAACACTGAAGCTTTCTTT. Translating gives CASNPGSSNTEAFF.

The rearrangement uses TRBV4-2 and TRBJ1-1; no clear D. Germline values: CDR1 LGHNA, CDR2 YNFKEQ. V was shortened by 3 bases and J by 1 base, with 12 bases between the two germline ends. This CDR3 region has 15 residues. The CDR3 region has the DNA TGTGCCAGCAGCCAGATAACCGGGGAGAACACTGAAGCTTTCTTT. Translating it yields CASSQITGENTEAFF.

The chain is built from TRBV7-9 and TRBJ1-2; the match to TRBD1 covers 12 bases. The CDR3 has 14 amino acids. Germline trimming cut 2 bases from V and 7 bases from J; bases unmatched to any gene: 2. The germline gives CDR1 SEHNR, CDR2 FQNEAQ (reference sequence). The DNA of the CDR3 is TGTGCCAGCAGCTTACTGGGACAGGGGGCTGGCTACACCTTC. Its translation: CASSLLGQGAGYTF. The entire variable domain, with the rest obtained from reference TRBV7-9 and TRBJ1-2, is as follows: DTGVSQNPRHKITKRGQNVTFRCDPISEHNRLYWYRQTLGQGPEFLTYFQNEAQLEKSRLLSDRFSAERPKGSFSTLEIQRTEQGDSAMYLCASSLLGQGAGYTFGSGTRLTVV.

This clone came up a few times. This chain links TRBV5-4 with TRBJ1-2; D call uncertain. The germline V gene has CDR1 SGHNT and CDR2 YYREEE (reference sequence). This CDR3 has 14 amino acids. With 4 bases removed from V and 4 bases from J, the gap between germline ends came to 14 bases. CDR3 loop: CASSEPREVYGYTF. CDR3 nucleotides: TGTGCCAGCAGCGAGCCGCGAGAGGTCTATGGCTACACCTTC. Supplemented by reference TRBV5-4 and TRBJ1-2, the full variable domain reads ETGVTQSPTHLIKTRGQQVTLRCSSQSGHNTVSWYQQALGQGPQFIFQYYREEENGRGNFPPRFSGLQFPNYSSELNVNALELDDSALYLCASSEPREVYGYTFGSGTRLTVV.